This TCR beta chain was sequenced for a study of blood T cell repertoires in COVID-19. The data were produced by immunoSEQ multiplex PCR, yet TCRdb's version contains in-frame clones alone and is incomplete. The sample includes 240,000 or so clones, over 75% seen only once; the top ten take roughly 0.8%. The CDR3 loop spans 14 amino acids. Unmatched junction bases numbered 1, after V lost 1 base and J lost 3 bases. Germline assignment: CDR1 SGHDT and CDR2 YYEEEE. The material sequenced was peripheral blood. The source of this sequence is a woman in her twenties or thirties with acute or convalescent COVID-19. The rearrangement joins TRBV5-6 to TRBJ2-1; 7 bases are a match to TRBD2. CDR3 sequence: CASSLSGGYNEQFF. The CDR3 nucleotides are TGTGCCAGCAGCTTGTCGGGGGGCTACAATGAGCAGTTCTTC.